A single sample gave rise to the 25 T cell receptor beta chains below, sequenced in a study of blood T cell repertoires in COVID-19. Some clones are missing from TCRdb's copy, which holds only in-frame ones; the method was immunoSEQ multiplex PCR. The sample carries around 200,000 clones, approximately 81% recorded once. Material: peripheral blood. Every receptor here comes from a woman over 75 with acute or convalescent COVID-19.

Comments on this clone: The sample holds other DNA sequences that translate to the same CDR3. The chain uses TRBV19 and TRBJ2-1, with TRBD2 identical over 11 bases. Trimming at V came to 4 bases and at J to 0 bases, leaving 2 bases not matched to a gene. Looked up from germline, CDR1 is LNHDA and CDR2 is SQIVND (reference sequence). The CDR3 is 16 residues long. CDR3 amino acids: CASSRTSGSSYNEQFF. CDR3 nucleotides: TGTGCCAGTAGTAGAACTAGCGGGAGCTCCTACAATGAGCAGTTCTTC.

The chain carries TRBV7-2 and TRBJ2-1; 11 bases are a match to TRBD2. Per germline, CDR1 SGHTA and CDR2 FQGNSA. This CDR3 has 14 amino acids. V shed 8 bases, J shed 9 bases, and the junction held 9 bases outside the gene matches. The DNA for the CDR3 is TGTGCCAGCGGTACTAGCGGGAGCCACGGTGAGCAGTTCTTC. Its protein product is CASGTSGSHGEQFF.

Here the CDR3 reads CASSLREGNTIYF. DNA of the CDR3: TGTGCCAGCAGCTTGAGAGAAGGAAACACCATATATTTT. The gene calls are TRBV5-6 and TRBJ1-3; D is unclear. The CDR3 sequence is 13 residues long. Germline CDR1 is SGHDT and CDR2 is YYEEEE. V lost 1 base to trimming and J lost 4 bases, with 6 bases between them.

The chain has TRBV5-1 and TRBJ2-5; D may be TRBD1 (6 bases). Deletions cut 1 base from V and 1 base from J, with 8 bases between. CDR1 is SGHRS, CDR2 YFSETQ, per germline. The CDR3 is 14 amino acids. CDR3 amino acids: CASSLTGLQETQYF. The DNA of the CDR3 is TGCGCCAGCAGCTTGACAGGGCTCCAAGAGACCCAGTACTTC. The complete variable domain, with remaining parts taken from reference TRBV5-1 and TRBJ2-5, reads KAGVTQTPRYLIKTRGQQVTLSCSPISGHRSVSWYQQTPGQGLQFLFEYFSETQRNKGNFPGRFSGRQFSNSRSEMNVSTLELGDSALYLCASSLTGLQETQYFGPGTRLLVL.

This clone was observed a handful of times. The chain recombines TRBV29-1 with TRBJ1-4; D call uncertain. Per germline, CDR1 SQVTM and CDR2 ANQGSEA. CDR3 length: 13 amino acids. V dropped 4 bases and J dropped 7 bases, with 13 bases sitting between them. This CDR3 reads CSVGAGVAEKLFF. In nucleotides, the CDR3 is TGCAGCGTTGGGGCCGGGGTCGCTGAAAAACTGTTTTTT.

The chain has TRBV5-1 and TRBJ1-1; 7 bases map to TRBD1. V shed 2 bases, J shed 4 bases, and the junction held 8 bases outside the gene matches. Germline-derived CDR1 and CDR2 are SGHRS and YFSETQ. This CDR3 contains 15 residues. CDR3 bases: TGCGCCAGCAGCTTCGGGACAGTAGGTCCCACTGAAGCTTTCTTT. It yields the protein CASSFGTVGPTEAFF.

The V call is TRBV29-1, the J call TRBJ2-1; 9 bases are a match to TRBD2. Germline V gene sequence: CDR1 SQVTM, CDR2 ANQGSEA. This CDR3 has 14 amino acids. J gave up 1 base and V 4 bases, and 2 bases lay outside the gene matches. The CDR3 DNA reads as TGCAGCGTTGGACTAGCGGCGTCCTACAATGAGCAGTTCTTC. It codes for CSVGLAASYNEQFF.

V and J are TRBV5-1 and TRBJ2-3; D is unclear. The V end was cut by 0 bases, the J end by 0 bases, with 14 bases between. This CDR3 is built from 17 residues. Per germline, CDR1 SGHRS and CDR2 YFSETQ. CDR3 sequence reads: CASSLVGLLDSTDTQYF. Written as DNA, the CDR3 is TGCGCCAGCAGCTTGGTCGGGTTATTGGATAGCACAGATACGCAGTATTTT.

The chain carries TRBV9 and TRBJ2-3; no firm D call. CDR1 and CDR2 (germline): SGDLS, YYNGEE. This CDR3 is built from 13 residues. Trimming shortened V by 0 bases and J by 3 bases, and 5 bases separated the two germline ends. CDR3: CASSVDWTDTQYF. The CDR3 bases are TGTGCCAGCAGCGTAGACTGGACAGATACGCAGTATTTT.

The chain carries TRBV4-2 and TRBJ2-7; possible D gene TRBD2, 7 bases. V was clipped by 4 bases and J by 5 bases, with 24 bases between them. The CDR3 runs to 17 residues. Germline values: CDR1 LGHNA, CDR2 YNFKEQ. DNA for the CDR3: TGTGCCAGCAGCCTGCAATGGGGGGGCGGGATATCAAACGAGCAGTACTTC. Translated, it gives CASSLQWGGGISNEQYF.

This chain joins TRBV5-1 and TRBJ1-6; no firm D call. The length of the CDR3 is 13 residues. Trimming shortened V by 4 bases and J by 7 bases, and 9 bases separated the two germline ends. The germline gives CDR1 SGHRS, CDR2 YFSETQ. The DNA for the CDR3 is TGCGCCAGCAGCCGGAGAGAAAATTCACCCCTCCACTTT. Translated: CASSRRENSPLHF.

The J gene is TRBJ1-4, the V gene TRBV28, with D tentatively TRBD1 (5 bases). The CDR3 is 16 amino acids. Trimming stripped 6 bases from V and 8 bases from J, with 22 bases between. The germline gives CDR1 MDHEN, CDR2 SYDVKM. The CDR3 protein is CASRLISGQGREKLFF. CDR3 sequence (DNA): TGTGCCAGCAGACTCATATCGGGCCAGGGTCGCGAAAAACTGTTTTTT. Supplemented by reference TRBV28 and TRBJ1-4, the full variable domain reads DVKVTQSSRYLVKRTGEKVFLECVQDMDHENMFWYRQDPGLGLRLIYFSYDVKMKEKGDIPEGYSVSREKKERFSLILESASTNQTSMYLCASRLISGQGREKLFFGSGTQLSVL.

This clone was detected only a few times. The chain uses TRBV28 and TRBJ2-3; the D gene is possibly TRBD2 (5 bases). Germline V CDR1 and CDR2: MDHEN, SYDVKM. CDR3 length: 11 residues. V shed 7 bases and J shed 4 bases, with 6 bases lying between them. The CDR3 loop is CASIGADTQYF. The CDR3 nucleotides read TGTGCCAGCATCGGGGCAGATACGCAGTATTTT.

The rearrangement joins TRBV15 to TRBJ1-4; D possibly corresponds to TRBD1 (6 bases). This CDR3 contains 15 residues. With 4 bases removed from V and 5 bases from J, the gap between germline ends came to 14 bases. Germline V gene lookup returns CDR1 LNHNV and CDR2 YYDKDF (reference sequence). CDR3 in DNA: TGTGCCACCAGCAAACAAACAGGGACGAATGAAAAACTGTTTTTT. Amino acid sequence: CATSKQTGTNEKLFF. The entire variable domain, with the rest obtained from reference TRBV15 and TRBJ1-4, is as follows: DAMVIQNPRYQVTQFGKPVTLSCSQTLNHNVMYWYQQKSSQAPKLLFHYYDKDFNNEADTPDNFQSRRPNTSFCFLDIRSPGLGDTAMYLCATSKQTGTNEKLFFGSGTQLSVL.

This clone has just one count. This chain links TRBV19 with TRBJ2-4, with D hard to call. CDR3 length: 14 residues. Trimming took 10 bases from V and 0 from J, leaving 13 bases between them. Germline CDR1 and CDR2: LNHDA and SQIVND (reference sequence). CDR3 coding DNA: TGTGCCACCAAGAAGAGCCTAGCCAAAAACATTCAGTACTTC. This sequence encodes CATKKSLAKNIQYF.

The J gene is TRBJ1-5, the V gene TRBV2, with 8 bases aligning to TRBD1. The CDR3 sequence is 15 residues long. The junction had 6 bases not matched to a gene; V was cut back by 3 bases and J by 5 bases. Germline values: CDR1 SNHLY, CDR2 FYNNEI. The CDR3 nucleotides read TGTGCCAGCAGTGACGGCAGGGGGCCGGATCAGCCCCAGCATTTT. As protein: CASSDGRGPDQPQHF.

V is TRBV28 and J is TRBJ2-7, with 9 bases lining up with TRBD2. Germline CDR1 reads MDHEN; CDR2 reads SYDVKM. The CDR3 sequence is 14 residues long. J gave up 3 bases and V 6 bases, and 6 bases lay outside the gene matches. CDR3 nucleotide sequence: TGTGCCAGCAGGTTAGCGGGAGTGTACTACGAGCAGTACTTC. This encodes CASRLAGVYYEQYF.

The chain carries TRBV19 and TRBJ1-4, with 12 bases lining up with TRBD1. Losses at the gene ends were 5 bases for V and 9 bases for J; bases not matched to a gene: 4. The CDR3 covers 14 residues. Germline CDR1 is LNHDA and CDR2 is SQIVND (reference sequence). CDR3: CASSPRDRGQKLFF. Here the CDR3 DNA reads TGTGCCAGTAGTCCCCGGGACAGGGGGCAAAAACTGTTTTTT.

The CDR3 sequence is CSVARQGVNTGELFF. The CDR3, as DNA: TGCAGCGTGGCCCGACAGGGGGTGAACACCGGGGAGCTGTTTTTT. The gene calls are TRBV29-1 and TRBJ2-2; 9 bases agree with TRBD1. CDR3 length: 15 amino acids. The junction had 6 bases not matched to a gene; V was cut back by 6 bases and J by 1 base. Germline values: CDR1 SQVTM, CDR2 ANQGSEA.

The chain has TRBV7-3 and TRBJ2-1; TRBD2 matches 9 bases. CDR3 length: 14 residues. Trimming removed 2 bases from V and 7 bases from J; junction bases left unmatched: 3. The V gene's germline CDR1 is SGHTA and CDR2 FQGTGA. The CDR3 sequence is CASSLEREANEQFF. DNA for the CDR3: TGTGCCAGCAGCTTAGAGCGGGAGGCGAATGAGCAGTTCTTC. Full variable domain (rest looked up from reference TRBV7-3 and TRBJ2-1): GAGVSQTPSNKVTEKGKYVELRCDPISGHTALYWYRQSLGQGPEFLIYFQGTGAADDSGLPNDRFFAVRPEGSVSTLKIQRTERGDSAVYLCASSLEREANEQFFGPGTRLTVL.

This chain connects TRBV19 to TRBJ1-5; possible D gene TRBD1, 6 bases. This CDR3 comprises 14 residues. V dropped 10 bases and J dropped 2 bases, with 15 bases sitting between them. Germline CDR1 and CDR2: LNHDA and SQIVND (reference sequence). The CDR3 sequence is CATAVGGGNQPQHF. The CDR3 DNA is TGTGCCACCGCAGTAGGGGGTGGCAATCAGCCCCAGCATTTT.

The gene calls are TRBV5-1 and TRBJ2-7; D might be TRBD2 (5 bases). This CDR3 contains 14 residues. V dropped 1 base and J dropped 0 bases, with 8 bases sitting between them. The germline V gene has CDR1 SGHRS and CDR2 YFSETQ. The DNA for the CDR3 is TGCGCCAGCAGCTTGACCGGGAACTCCTACGAGCAGTACTTC. It is translated as CASSLTGNSYEQYF.

The rearrangement uses TRBV11-2 and TRBJ1-1; D is uncertain. The CDR3 is 14 residues long. Trimming cost V 3 bases and J 3 bases, with 11 bases left between them. Germline assignment: CDR1 SGHAT and CDR2 FQNNGV. CDR3 residues: CASSFVNGDTEAFF. The CDR3 nucleotides are TGTGCCAGCAGCTTTGTTAACGGGGACACTGAAGCTTTCTTT. The full variable domain, rest sourced from reference TRBV11-2 and TRBJ1-1, is EAGVAQSPRYKIIEKRQSVAFWCNPISGHATLYWYQQILGQGPKLLIQFQNNGVVDDSQLPKDRFSAERLKGVDSTLKIQPAKLEDSAVYLCASSFVNGDTEAFFGQGTRLTVV.

In its sample, this clone was seen once. This chain links TRBV19 with TRBJ1-3, with 9 bases lining up with TRBD1. J gave up 3 bases and V 3 bases, and 6 bases lay outside the gene matches. CDR1 is LNHDA, CDR2 SQIVND, per germline (reference sequence). The CDR3 loop spans 16 amino acids. CDR3 sequence (DNA): TGTGCCAGTAGTATCGCCCGGGACAGGGATGGAAACACCATATATTTT. As protein: CASSIARDRDGNTIYF.

This clone was picked up one time. The gene calls are TRBV29-1 and TRBJ1-1; D is ambiguous. Germline CDR1 reads SQVTM; CDR2 reads ANQGSEA. This CDR3 has 11 amino acids. The V and J ends lost 8 bases and 10 bases respectively, with 17 bases between them. CDR3 DNA: TGCAGCTTCGGTGTGGGAGTGGGAGCTTTCTTT. Amino acid sequence: CSFGVGVGAFF.